The clone carrying this TCR beta chain was counted once. Its antigen is unidentified. Autologous stem cell transplantation was followed by relapse in every patient, and brentuximab vedotin exposure varied. Sequencing was performed with immunoSEQ multiplex PCR; in TCRdb, only in-frame clones are kept and a portion is missing. The sample records 20,000 to 30,000 clones, more than 80% being singletons. The sample comes from a study of PD-1 blockade in classical Hodgkin lymphoma. Study context: Every 2 weeks, patients got 3 mg/kg intravenous nivolumab. Overall study findings and caveats: In CD4+ cells, TCR diversity went up significantly by C4D1, but in CD8+ cells it did not. Patients newly diagnosed and complete responders had comparable baseline diversity. Reported baseline diversity: healthy donors highest, relapsed/refractory patients lowest.

After removal of 6 bases from V and 8 bases from J, the junction contained 6 bases not matched to a gene. Per germline, CDR1 SGHTA and CDR2 FQGNSA. This CDR3 has 14 amino acids. This sequence originates from a human donor with classical Hodgkin lymphoma. The sample here was peripheral blood mononuclear cells (PBMCs), taken before the second cycle of nivolumab. The V call is TRBV7-2, the J call TRBJ1-4, with 10 bases that match TRBD1. CDR3 sequence reads: CASSPTGGVEKLFF. The CDR3 DNA follows: TGTGCCAGCAGTCCGACAGGGGGCGTAGAAAAACTGTTTTTT.